A single sample is the source of the 21 T cell receptor beta chains below, sequenced in a study of blood T cell repertoires in COVID-19. TCRdb keeps only in-frame clones here, not all; method: immunoSEQ multiplex PCR. The sample carries approximately 210,000 clones, roughly 80% recorded once. The source material was peripheral blood. Every receptor here comes from a human donor in a cohort sampled during active COVID-19.

The chain recombines TRBV7-2 with TRBJ1-6, with a tentative D call TRBD1 (6 bases). Germline V gene data show CDR1 as SGHTA and CDR2 as FQGNSA. The CDR3 extends over 13 amino acids. The V gene lost 4 bases and the J gene lost 10 bases, with 11 bases spanning the gap. This chain's CDR3 is CASSSGTMSPLHF. The CDR3 nucleotides read TGTGCCAGCAGCTCCGGGACAATGTCACCCCTCCACTTT.

The chain carries TRBV28 and TRBJ1-5; D is unresolved. The V end lost 6 bases, the J end lost 4 bases, and 16 bases lay between the germline ends. CDR1 and CDR2 (germline): MDHEN, SYDVKM. This CDR3 is 15 amino acids long. CDR3 residues: CASSPLGLFNQPQHF. Written as DNA, the CDR3 is TGTGCCAGCAGCCCTCTTGGACTTTTTAATCAGCCCCAGCATTTT.

The chain combines TRBV12-3 or TRBV12-4 with TRBJ2-7, with 7 bases matching TRBD1. Trimming removed 4 bases from V and 3 bases from J; junction bases left unmatched: 3. The CDR3 length is 13 residues. The CDR3 loop reads CASSSGQNYEQYF. In DNA, the CDR3 is TGTGCCAGCAGTTCGGGACAGAACTACGAGCAGTACTTC.

The chain is built from TRBV2 and TRBJ2-7; possibly TRBD2 for D (6 bases). V was clipped by 8 bases and J by 3 bases, with 17 bases between them. The CDR3 has 14 residues. Per germline, CDR1 SNHLY and CDR2 FYNNEI. CDR3 in DNA: TGTGCCAGCGCACCCGGGAGAGGAAACTACGAGCAGTACTTC. Translating gives CASAPGRGNYEQYF.

The chain carries TRBV30 and TRBJ1-1; D remains ambiguous. The CDR3 runs 13 residues. The germline V gene encodes CDR1 GTSNPN and CDR2 SVGIG (reference sequence). Trimming left V 8 bases short and J 4 bases short, with 17 bases between. Here the CDR3 reads CATRRQTSTEAFF. Here the CDR3 DNA reads TGTGCCACGCGGAGGCAAACGTCCACTGAAGCTTTCTTT.

Of note for this clone: Other DNA sequences of this sample code for an identical CDR3. J is TRBJ2-1 and V is TRBV7-9; TRBD2 agrees at 9 bases. V lost 5 bases and J lost 6; bases outside the gene matches: 5. This CDR3 is 14 amino acids long. Germline CDR1 SEHNR, CDR2 FQNEAQ (reference sequence). CDR3: CASSPRTSANEQFF. In DNA form, the CDR3 reads TGTGCCAGCAGCCCGCGGACTAGCGCCAATGAGCAGTTCTTC.

The J gene is TRBJ2-1, the V gene TRBV24-1, with 9 bases identical to TRBD2. This CDR3 contains 17 residues. CDR1 is KGHDR and CDR2 is SFDVKD in the germline V gene. V trimming: 1 base; J trimming: 2 bases; junction bases outside the gene matches: 5. The chain's CDR3 is CATSDFRGGGTYNEQFF. The CDR3 DNA reads TGTGCCACCAGTGATTTTCGCGGGGGGGGTACCTACAATGAGCAGTTCTTC.

V gene TRBV19 combines with J gene TRBJ1-1; no reliable D call. Deletions cut 3 bases from V and 5 bases from J, with 7 bases between. CDR1 is LNHDA, CDR2 SQIVND, per germline (reference sequence). The CDR3 runs to 12 residues. The CDR3 nucleotides are TGTGCCAGTAGTATTTCCCGGACTGAAGCTTTCTTT. Residues: CASSISRTEAFF. Drawing the rest from reference TRBV19 and TRBJ1-1, the complete variable domain is DGGITQSPKYLFRKEGQNVTLSCEQNLNHDAMYWYRQDPGQGLRLIYYSQIVNDFQKGDIAEGYSVSREKKESFPLTVTSAQKNPTAFYLCASSISRTEAFFGQGTRLTVV.

The CDR3 DNA reads as TGTGCCAGCAGCTACTCTAGCGGGCCCGGAGGGAAGACCCAGTACTTC. It translates to CASSYSSGPGGKTQYF. The chain is built from TRBV7-9 and TRBJ2-5, with 8 bases matching TRBD2. This CDR3 is built from 16 residues. CDR1 is SEHNR and CDR2 is FQNEAQ in the germline V gene (reference sequence). Trimming at V came to 4 bases and at J to 6 bases, leaving 13 bases not matched to a gene.

This chain joins TRBV3-1 (or the pseudogene TRBV3-2) and TRBJ1-4; 12 nucleotides agree with TRBD1. After removal of 6 bases from V and 8 bases from J, the junction contained 7 bases not matched to a gene. Germline V gene data show CDR1 as LGHDT and CDR2 as YNNKEL (reference sequence). The CDR3 length is 15 residues. The chain's CDR3 is CASSRGQGAGEKLFF. DNA for the CDR3: TGTGCCAGCAGTCGGGGACAGGGGGCAGGGGAAAAACTGTTTTTT.

The CDR3 DNA sequence: TGTGCCAGCAGTTCCCCGGGACAGGGGTGGCAGCAGTACTTC. Protein: CASSSPGQGWQQYF. The rearrangement uses TRBV6-5 and TRBJ2-7, with 10 bases that match TRBD1. Germline CDR1 reads MNHEY; CDR2 reads SVGAGI. J lost 8 bases, V lost 4 bases, and 8 bases had no gene match. CDR3 length equals 14 residues.

The chain is built from TRBV27 and TRBJ1-6; possibly TRBD1 for D (5 bases). Between the trimmed V and J ends, which lost 3 bases and 2 bases, there was a span of 14 bases. CDR3 size: 17 residues. The germline gives CDR1 MNHEY, CDR2 SMNVEV (reference sequence). The CDR3 DNA follows: TGTGCCAGCAGTTTTACCACGTCCAGGGCCTATAATTCACCCCTCCACTTT. This codes for CASSFTTSRAYNSPLHF.

This clone was seen only a few times. The V gene is TRBV11-2, the J gene TRBJ2-1; 10 nucleotides align to TRBD2. The CDR3 covers 18 residues. Unmatched junction bases numbered 9, after V lost 0 bases and J lost 4 bases. The germline V gene encodes CDR1 SGHAT and CDR2 FQNNGV. The CDR3, as DNA: TGTGCCAGCAGCTTAGAAGGGCTAGCGGGAGCAAGATACAATGAGCAGTTCTTC. This sequence encodes CASSLEGLAGARYNEQFF.

The rearrangement joins TRBV28 to TRBJ1-4; D ambiguous. Germline CDR1 and CDR2: MDHEN and SYDVKM. The germline V and J ends were trimmed by 3 bases and 8 bases, with 10 bases remaining between them. The CDR3 runs 13 residues. The CDR3 sequence: CASSFRRSEKLFF. CDR3 in DNA: TGTGCCAGCAGTTTCCGCAGGTCCGAAAAACTGTTTTTT.

Ten or more counts support this clone. The gene calls are TRBV6-2 or TRBV6-3 and TRBJ1-1, with 7 bases aligning to TRBD1. CDR1 is MNHEY, CDR2 SVGEGT, per germline. The CDR3 has 11 residues. The V and J ends lost 5 bases and 9 bases, in that order; junction bases with no gene match: 3. The CDR3, as DNA: TGTGCCAGCAGTACGACAGGGCAAGCTTTCTTT. Encoded protein: CASSTTGQAFF.

This clone was recorded only once. The J gene is TRBJ2-6, the V gene TRBV9; D not certain. The V end lost 4 bases, the J end lost 5 bases, and 4 bases lay between the germline ends. The CDR3 is 12 residues long. The germline V gene encodes CDR1 SGDLS and CDR2 YYNGEE. CDR3 in amino acids: CASSPWANVLTF. The CDR3 DNA reads as TGTGCCAGCAGCCCCTGGGCCAACGTCCTGACTTTC.

This sequence joins TRBV29-1 and TRBJ2-7, with TRBD2 identical over 7 bases. Germline V gene data show CDR1 as SQVTM and CDR2 as ANQGSEA. V shed 2 bases and J 0 bases; nucleotides not matched to a gene: 1. The CDR3 contains 13 residues. The CDR3 coding sequence is TGCAGCGTTGAACTAGCGGTCTCCTACGAGCAGTACTTC. This codes for CSVELAVSYEQYF.

The V call is TRBV7-3, the J call TRBJ2-6, with TRBD1 matching over 8 bases. Germline-derived CDR1 and CDR2 are SGHTA and FQGTGA. CDR3 size: 15 residues. Trimming took 8 bases from V and 2 from J; bases not matched to a gene: 5. The CDR3 DNA sequence: TGTGCCAGCGGACAGGGTTGGGCTGGGGCCAACGTCCTGACTTTC. This encodes CASGQGWAGANVLTF.

This chain joins TRBV6-5 and TRBJ1-3, with D possibly TRBD1 on 6 matching bases. This CDR3 is built from 13 residues. Germline V CDR1 and CDR2: MNHEY, SVGAGI. The V and J ends lost 7 bases and 2 bases respectively, with 9 bases between them. The CDR3 coding sequence is TGTGCCAGCACAAAGGGGGCTGGAAACACCATATATTTT. Translating gives CASTKGAGNTIYF.

V is TRBV6-5 and J is TRBJ1-2; D gene ambiguous. The germline CDR1 and CDR2 sequences are MNHEY and SVGAGI. This CDR3 spans 13 amino acids. V was cut by 5 bases and J by 8 bases, with 15 bases left in between. This CDR3 reads CASSPRVLNGYTF. As DNA, the CDR3 is TGTGCCAGCAGTCCGCGGGTTCTGAACGGCTACACCTTC.

Of note for this clone: The sample has other DNA sequences that encode this CDR3 too. The gene calls are TRBV6-5 and TRBJ2-7; no reliable D call. Germline lookup yields CDR1 MNHEY and CDR2 SVGAGI. This CDR3 contains 11 residues. Deletions cut 2 bases from V and 6 bases from J, with 5 bases between. CDR3 region: CASSYQAEQYF. CDR3 nucleotide sequence: TGTGCCAGCAGTTACCAGGCCGAGCAGTACTTC.